This T cell receptor (beta chain) was documented in a study of response to subunit inactivated influenza vaccine. Using its own MiXCR run on the RT-PCR reads, TCRdb lists one record per CDR3 protein. The sample has about 180,000 distinct CDR3 sequences, around 9% seen once. With regard to this clonotype: No antigen is known for it.

Germline CDR1 and CDR2: DFQATT and SNEGSKA (reference sequence). V gave up 0 bases and J gave up 2 bases, with 15 bases separating them. The CDR3 is made up of 16 amino acids. Study observations and caveats: New T cells are recruited in small numbers by each seasonal influenza vaccination, according to the authors' suggestion.

The chain uses TRBV20-1 and TRBJ2-3, with D uncertain. The origin of this receptor is a man aged 45 to 65 who received an inactivated influenza vaccine. The sample consisted of non-naive T cells sorted from PBMCs, taken on the day of vaccination. CDR3 sequence: CSARDRKRLSTDTQYF. The CDR3 bases are TGCAGTGCTAGAGATCGCAAGAGACTCTCCACAGATACGCAGTATTTT.